This T cell receptor (beta chain) was identified during a study of PD-1 blockade in classical Hodgkin lymphoma. General observations from the study: Diminished baseline TCR diversity has been reported in newly diagnosed patients relative to healthy donors. Causes of the repertoire differences remain undefined, possibly disease activity or prior therapy.

Note on this clone: No antigen is known for it.

Generated by immunoSEQ multiplex PCR, the TCRdb table keeps only in-frame clones and is missing some. The repertoire consists of 15,000 to 20,000 clones, with 92% occurring once and the leading ten covering 0.5% to 0.55%. Time point described: newly diagnosed, previously untreated cHL patient sample. The CD4+ T cells used were purified from thawed PBMCs through magnetic negative selection. Untreated, newly diagnosed classical Hodgkin lymphoma PBMCs were used for comparison. Germline CDR1 is MNHNS and CDR2 is SASEGT. With 5 bases removed from V and 5 bases from J, the gap between germline ends came to 18 bases. The CDR3 spans 15 residues.

This sequence joins TRBV6-1 and TRBJ2-5; D may be TRBD2 (6 bases). Sample: CD4+ T cells from blood. This receptor was obtained from a human donor with classical Hodgkin lymphoma. The CDR3 nucleotides read TGTGCCAGCAGTCCAAGTTGGCGAGGAGGGGAGACCCAGTACTTC. Translated: CASSPSWRGGETQYF.